The 32 T cell receptor beta chains given below trace back to one sample, sequenced in a study of cytomegalovirus exposure and HLA in healthy donors. This PCR relied on a set of 60 Vbeta primers and 13 Jbeta primers. Some clones are missing from TCRdb's copy, which holds only in-frame ones; the method was immunoSEQ multiplex PCR. The sample consists of some 150,000 clones, roughly 89% of them appearing once. Sequences were obtained from PBMCs. These TCRs come from a woman in her 30s in good health and CMV-seronegative.

This clone showed up just once. The chain uses TRBV19 and TRBJ1-2, with TRBD1 as a possible D gene (6 bases). Germline loops: CDR1 LNHDA, CDR2 SQIVND (reference sequence). The CDR3 has 14 amino acids. The V and J ends lost 6 bases and 2 bases respectively, with 13 bases between them. The CDR3, as DNA: TGTGCCAGTAGGCCACGTGGGACAAACTATGGCTACACCTTC. This gives the protein CASRPRGTNYGYTF.

A single count supports this clone. CDR3 nucleotides: TGTGCTTTGGTGGGGGGGCGAGGCTCCTACGAGCAGTACTTC. It is translated as CALVGGRGSYEQYF. The gene calls are TRBV30 and TRBJ2-7, with D tentatively TRBD2 (7 bases). This CDR3 region has 14 residues. Per the germline V gene, CDR1 is GTSNPN and CDR2 is SVGIG (reference sequence).

This clone was counted a few times. This sequence joins TRBV27 and TRBJ2-1; 10 bases are shared with TRBD2. Germline CDR1 reads MNHEY; CDR2 reads SMNVEV (reference sequence). The CDR3 length is 15 residues. Trimming cost V 5 bases and J 5 bases; bases outside gene matches: 6. DNA of the CDR3: TGTGCCAGCAGTCCTCAGCGGGAGGGGGACAATGAGCAGTTCTTC. Encoded protein: CASSPQREGDNEQFF.

The CDR3 sequence: CASSGSGNPYEQYF. Here the CDR3 DNA reads TGTGCCAGCAGCGGTAGCGGGAACCCCTACGAGCAGTACTTC. The chain recombines TRBV9 with TRBJ2-7, with 8 bases aligning to TRBD2. Losses at the gene ends were 3 bases for V and 2 bases for J; bases not matched to a gene: 4. This CDR3 has 14 residues. CDR1 and CDR2 from the germline V gene are SGDLS and YYNGEE.

The chain couples TRBV25-1 to TRBJ1-2; D not certain. V lost 4 bases, J lost 7 bases, and 10 bases lay in between. Per germline, CDR1 MGHDK and CDR2 SYGVNS. The CDR3 totals 12 residues. The CDR3 bases are TGTGCCAGCAGTGTGGTGTTCGGTGGCTACACCTTC. Translation gives CASSVVFGGYTF.

The V gene is TRBV7-8, the J gene TRBJ1-3; no reliable D call. Per germline, CDR1 SGHVS and CDR2 FQNEAQ. V lost 4 bases to trimming and J lost 2 bases, with 9 bases between them. The CDR3 runs 14 residues. DNA for the CDR3: TGTGCCAGCAGCTCCCAAGGAGCTGGAAACACCATATATTTT. Protein product: CASSSQGAGNTIYF.

The gene calls are TRBV6-5 and TRBJ1-2, with D perhaps matching TRBD1 (5 bases). CDR3 length: 15 residues. Germline loops: CDR1 MNHEY, CDR2 SVGAGI. Trimming left V 5 bases short and J 4 bases short, with 17 bases between. In nucleotides, the CDR3 is TGTGCCAGCAGTGGGGCCCCCCTGGGGGGCTATGGCTACACCTTC. It encodes CASSGAPLGGYGYTF.

The chain couples TRBV5-1 to TRBJ1-4; possible D gene TRBD1, 6 bases. This CDR3 has 15 residues. Germline V lookup: CDR1 SGHRS, CDR2 YFSETQ. The V gene lost 4 bases and the J gene lost 4 bases, with 14 bases spanning the gap. The CDR3 spells CASSVRGSSNEKLFF. CDR3 bases: TGCGCCAGCAGCGTGAGGGGGTCGAGTAATGAAAAACTGTTTTTT.

The chain couples TRBV2 to TRBJ2-1; TRBD2 aligns across 14 bases. With V trimmed by 10 bases and J by 7 bases, 9 bases remained unmatched. Looked up from germline, CDR1 is SNHLY and CDR2 is FYNNEI. This CDR3 has 15 residues. CDR3 sequence (DNA): TGTGCCACCGGGACTAGCGGGGGCCCTTGGAATGAGCAGTTCTTC. Translating it yields CATGTSGGPWNEQFF.

The chain links TRBV13 to TRBJ2-7; D is perhaps TRBD1 (6 bases). The V end lost 5 bases, the J end lost 5 bases, and 13 bases lay between the germline ends. This CDR3 has 13 amino acids. CDR1 PRHDT and CDR2 FYEKMQ come from the germline V gene (reference sequence). DNA of the CDR3: TGTGCCAGCAGCAACAGGGTTTTCCACGAGCAGTACTTC. It yields the protein CASSNRVFHEQYF.

The V call is TRBV10-2, the J call TRBJ2-1; 7 positions match TRBD2. This CDR3 has 14 residues. V lost 4 bases, J lost 7 bases, and 7 bases stayed unmatched. CDR1 and CDR2 from the germline V gene are WSHSY and SAAADI. In nucleotides, the CDR3 is TGCGCCAGCAGTGGGCTAGCGGCGGGTAATGAGCAGTTCTTC. It translates to CASSGLAAGNEQFF.

This clone was found a few times. The V and J genes are TRBV6-6 and TRBJ1-1, with 8 positions matching TRBD1. There are 14 residues in the CDR3. Germline CDR1 is MNHNY and CDR2 is SVGAGI (reference sequence). V shed 4 bases, J shed 3 bases, and the junction held 4 bases outside the gene matches. The CDR3 nucleotides are TGTGCCAGCAGTTCCCAGACAGGGGACACTGAAGCTTTCTTT. It translates to CASSSQTGDTEAFF.

The rearrangement uses TRBV18 and TRBJ2-1; D is uncertain. V was cut by 1 base and J by 8 bases, with 9 bases left in between. This CDR3 spans 13 amino acids. Germline loops: CDR1 KGHSH, CDR2 LQKENI. The CDR3 protein is CASSPQRVHEQFF. The CDR3 DNA follows: TGTGCCAGCTCACCACAGAGAGTCCATGAGCAGTTCTTC.

Note on this clone: The sample holds other DNA sequences that translate to the same CDR3. The chain couples TRBV6-5 to TRBJ1-6; D gene ambiguous. V lost 5 bases, J lost 6 bases, and 11 bases lay in between. Germline CDR1 reads MNHEY; CDR2 reads SVGAGI. The CDR3 extends over 14 amino acids. In DNA form, the CDR3 reads TGTGCCAGCAGTAACGGGTTCCCTAATTCACCCCTCCACTTT. As protein: CASSNGFPNSPLHF.

This clone was counted a single time. The chain couples TRBV13 to TRBJ2-7; 7 bases agree with TRBD2. The CDR3 spans 16 residues. The germline V gene has CDR1 PRHDT and CDR2 FYEKMQ (reference sequence). V shed 5 bases and J 0 bases; nucleotides not matched to a gene: 10. CDR3 nucleotide sequence: TGTGCCAGCAGCCCACCCCTAGCGGCCAGCTCCTACGAGCAGTACTTC. As protein: CASSPPLAASSYEQYF.

The rearrangement uses TRBV18 and TRBJ2-7; 7 nucleotides agree with TRBD2. Per the germline V gene, CDR1 is KGHSH and CDR2 is LQKENI. V was clipped by 5 bases and J by 5 bases; unmatched bases: 9. The CDR3 sequence is 14 residues long. The CDR3 bases are TGTGCCAGCTCAATCCTTGGGGGGGAGGACGAGCAGTACTTC. Its translation is CASSILGGEDEQYF.

The chain is built from TRBV27 and TRBJ1-1; D gene unclear. The V and J ends lost 6 bases and 3 bases respectively, with 20 bases between them. The V gene's germline CDR1 is MNHEY and CDR2 SMNVEV (reference sequence). This CDR3 is 16 amino acids long. The CDR3 loop reads CASSLIPYPGDTEAFF. Here the CDR3 DNA reads TGTGCCAGCAGCTTAATACCCTACCCCGGGGACACTGAAGCTTTCTTT.

The V gene is TRBV28, the J gene TRBJ2-7; no reliable D call. Germline CDR1 and CDR2: MDHEN and SYDVKM. The length of the CDR3 is 13 residues. Trimming pared 3 bases from V and 6 bases from J, leaving 12 bases between. CDR3 DNA: TGTGCCAGCAGTTTCGATTTACGAGGCGAGCAGTACTTC. Encoded protein: CASSFDLRGEQYF.

The rearrangement links TRBV27 to TRBJ1-5, with D maybe TRBD1 (6 bases). This CDR3 region has 16 residues. Trimming took 1 base from V and 2 from J, leaving 12 bases between them. Germline lookup yields CDR1 MNHEY and CDR2 SMNVEV (reference sequence). CDR3 DNA sequence: TGTGCCAGCAGTTTATACGGGGGGCCGGGCAATCAGCCCCAGCATTTT. Translated, it gives CASSLYGGPGNQPQHF.

With respect to this clone: This CDR3 is also generated by other DNA sequences in the sample. V gene TRBV7-9 combines with J gene TRBJ1-1; D unresolved. The V gene's germline CDR1 is SEHNR and CDR2 FQNEAQ (reference sequence). V was clipped by 6 bases and J by 4 bases, with 6 bases between them. The CDR3 is 11 amino acids. The CDR3 sequence is CASRETTEAFF. CDR3 bases: TGTGCCAGCAGGGAGACCACTGAAGCTTTCTTT.

The gene calls are TRBV4-1 and TRBJ2-3, with D tentatively TRBD2 (5 bases). Germline CDR1 MGHRA, CDR2 YSYEKL. Deletions cut 5 bases from V and 6 bases from J, with 18 bases between. The CDR3 totals 15 residues. The CDR3, as DNA: TGCGCCAGCAGCAACCCGGGGAGAGGCGGGGATACGCAGTATTTT. Protein product: CASSNPGRGGDTQYF.

The chain uses TRBV7-6 and TRBJ1-4; the match to TRBD1 covers 8 bases. The CDR3 is 13 amino acids. V trimming: 2 bases; J trimming: 8 bases; junction bases outside the gene matches: 1. Germline CDR1 and CDR2: SGHVS and FNYEAQ. The CDR3 sequence is CASSLRTGEKLFF. The CDR3 nucleotides are TGTGCCAGCAGCTTACGGACAGGGGAAAAACTGTTTTTT.

The gene calls are TRBV10-3 and TRBJ1-1; 7 bases map to TRBD1. CDR1 is ENHRY, CDR2 SYGVKD, per germline. The CDR3 consists of 15 residues. V was pared by 2 bases and J by 2 bases, with 5 bases of the junction left unmatched. CDR3 coding DNA: TGTGCCATCAGTGAGCCGGGGACAGCAAACACTGAAGCTTTCTTT. Translated, it gives CAISEPGTANTEAFF.

V is TRBV6-5 and J is TRBJ2-3; no clear D gene. V lost 0 bases to trimming and J lost 4 bases, with 8 bases between them. This CDR3 region has 14 residues. Germline V gene lookup returns CDR1 MNHEY and CDR2 SVGAGI. In DNA form, the CDR3 reads TGTGCCAGCAGTTACTCAGGCGGTGCAGATACGCAGTATTTT. Encoded protein: CASSYSGGADTQYF.

The chain has TRBV11-2 and TRBJ2-7, with D possibly matching TRBD1 (6 bases). The length of the CDR3 is 14 residues. Trimming stripped 1 base from V and 4 bases from J, with 11 bases between. Per the germline V gene, CDR1 is SGHAT and CDR2 is FQNNGV. CDR3 coding DNA: TGTGCCAGCAGCTTAGGTCAGGGGCAATACGAGCAGTACTTC. Amino acids: CASSLGQGQYEQYF.

The chain employs TRBV7-2 and TRBJ1-3, with D possibly TRBD1 on 6 matching bases. The V end was cut by 2 bases, the J end by 0 bases, with 8 bases between. This CDR3 is 15 amino acids long. CDR1 and CDR2 (germline): SGHTA, FQGNSA. The DNA for the CDR3 is TGTGCCAGCAGCTTAAGGGGGTCCTCTGGAAACACCATATATTTT. Translated: CASSLRGSSGNTIYF.

This chain uses TRBV10-1 with TRBJ1-3; TRBD1 matches at 9 bases. Germline values: CDR1 WNHNN, CDR2 SYGVQD (reference sequence). The length of the CDR3 is 15 residues. Trimming cost V 6 bases and J 4 bases; bases outside gene matches: 7. CDR3 in amino acids: CASSPGTGIGNTIYF. In nucleotides, the CDR3 is TGCGCCAGCAGCCCCGGGACAGGGATCGGAAACACCATATATTTT.

DNA of the CDR3: TGTGCCAGCAGTGGCCCGCGTACACCCCTCCACTTT. This gives the protein CASSGPRTPLHF. The chain joins TRBV6-1 to TRBJ1-6, with D unresolved. The V gene's germline CDR1 is MNHNS and CDR2 SASEGT. This CDR3 has 12 residues. V was pared by 4 bases and J by 11 bases, with 9 bases between.

The CDR3 is CASSLGTSDYNEQFF. The CDR3 nucleotides read TGTGCCAGCAGCTTAGGGACTAGCGACTACAATGAGCAGTTCTTC. This rearrangement joins TRBV7-8 to TRBJ2-1; TRBD2 matches at 9 bases. CDR3 length equals 15 residues. J lost 3 bases, V lost 1 base, and 1 base had no gene match. Germline assignment: CDR1 SGHVS and CDR2 FQNEAQ.

The CDR3 loop is CATQTQQGAGETQYF. The CDR3 DNA reads as TGTGCCACCCAGACCCAACAGGGGGCCGGGGAGACCCAGTACTTC. V gene TRBV15 combines with J gene TRBJ2-5, with 9 bases matching TRBD1. This CDR3 comprises 15 residues. Germline V CDR1 and CDR2: LNHNV, YYDKDF (reference sequence). V lost 8 bases to trimming and J lost 5 bases; unmatched junction nucleotides: 12.

The CDR3, as DNA: TGCGCCAGCAGCTTGGACCTTCCGGGACGGTGGACTAGCGGGAGGCTGGTGGGCGATACGCAGTATTTT. This sequence encodes CASSLDLPGRWTSGRLVGDTQYF. This sequence joins TRBV5-1 and TRBJ2-3; TRBD2 matches 14 bases. There are 23 residues in the CDR3. V lost 0 bases and J lost 6; bases outside the gene matches: 24. Germline loops: CDR1 SGHRS, CDR2 YFSETQ.

The chain has TRBV11-2 and TRBJ2-5, with 7 positions matching TRBD2. The V and J ends lost 1 base and 3 bases, in that order; junction bases with no gene match: 11. The V gene's germline CDR1 is SGHAT and CDR2 FQNNGV. The CDR3 loop spans 17 amino acids. The DNA of the CDR3 is TGTGCCAGCAGCTTAGGGTATGAGTGGCGGGAGAAAGAGACCCAGTACTTC. Protein: CASSLGYEWREKETQYF.